This passage covers 13 T cell receptor beta chains from one sample sequenced in a study of blood T cell repertoires in COVID-19. The data were produced by immunoSEQ multiplex PCR, yet TCRdb's version contains in-frame clones alone and is incomplete. The sample shows 55,000 to 80,000 clones, around 82% of them seen only once. The material sequenced was peripheral blood. These receptors were obtained from a man older than 75 with active COVID-19.

The gene calls are TRBV19 and TRBJ1-5; no firm D call. V was pared by 6 bases and J by 3 bases, with 15 bases between. This CDR3 is 15 amino acids long. The germline gives CDR1 LNHDA, CDR2 SQIVND (reference sequence). CDR3 sequence: CASRGDSGINQPQHF. The CDR3 nucleotides read TGTGCCAGTAGAGGTGATTCGGGGATCAATCAGCCCCAGCATTTT.

The genes are TRBV29-1 and TRBJ1-4; 7 bases match TRBD1. With V trimmed by 6 bases and J by 1 base, 2 bases remained unmatched. This CDR3 region has 13 residues. Germline V gene data show CDR1 as SQVTM and CDR2 as ANQGSEA. The CDR3 is CSVTGETNEKLFF. The CDR3 nucleotides read TGCAGCGTAACAGGGGAAACTAATGAAAAACTGTTTTTT.

This chain uses TRBV15 with TRBJ2-7; D gene ambiguous. Germline CDR1 reads LNHNV; CDR2 reads YYDKDF (reference sequence). The CDR3 runs 12 residues. Trimming stripped 1 base from V and 3 bases from J, with 4 bases between. CDR3 in amino acids: CATSRAGYEQYF. DNA of the CDR3: TGTGCCACCAGCAGAGCCGGCTACGAGCAGTACTTC.

This clone was detected only a few times. The chain uses TRBV6-5 and TRBJ1-2, with 7 positions matching TRBD1. The CDR3 contains 13 residues. V shed 4 bases and J 3 bases; nucleotides not matched to a gene: 2. Germline CDR1 and CDR2: MNHEY and SVGAGI. The CDR3 DNA reads as TGTGCCAGCAGTTCAGGGACAGACTATGGCTACACCTTC. Protein product: CASSSGTDYGYTF.

The J gene is TRBJ1-2, the V gene TRBV29-1; a possible D gene is TRBD1 (5 bases). Trimming left V 6 bases short and J 1 base short, with 12 bases between. The CDR3 consists of 13 residues. In germline, CDR1 is SQVTM, CDR2 ANQGSEA. CDR3 region: CSVAGGGNYGYTF. CDR3 coding DNA: TGCAGCGTCGCGGGGGGTGGTAACTATGGCTACACCTTC.

This sequence joins TRBV9 and TRBJ2-7; the match to TRBD1 covers 7 bases. V trimming: 4 bases; J trimming: 0 bases; junction bases outside the gene matches: 4. Germline lookup yields CDR1 SGDLS and CDR2 YYNGEE. CDR3 length equals 14 residues. The CDR3 coding sequence is TGTGCCAGCAGCCCGAGGACAGGCTCCTACGAGCAGTACTTC. Protein: CASSPRTGSYEQYF.

The chain links TRBV7-3 to TRBJ2-1; TRBD2 might be the D (6 bases). Germline V lookup: CDR1 SGHTA, CDR2 FQGTGA. V lost 2 bases to trimming and J lost 6 bases, with 17 bases between them. CDR3 length: 16 residues. The chain's CDR3 is CASSLGGVAGSNEQFF. CDR3 nucleotides: TGTGCCAGCAGCTTAGGTGGGGTCGCGGGGAGCAATGAGCAGTTCTTC.

This sequence joins TRBV18 and TRBJ2-7; a possible D gene is TRBD2 (5 bases). This CDR3 spans 15 amino acids. V lost 2 bases and J 4 bases, leaving 15 bases between the germline ends. Germline V gene lookup returns CDR1 KGHSH and CDR2 LQKENI. The CDR3 is CASSPTGSPTYEQYF. CDR3 coding DNA: TGTGCCAGCTCACCAACGGGGTCGCCTACGTACGAGCAGTACTTC.

The chain employs TRBV5-1 and TRBJ2-1; TRBD2 agrees at 14 bases. The CDR3 spans 17 residues. The trim removed 1 base at V and 9 bases at J, leaving 9 bases unmatched. Germline CDR1 SGHRS, CDR2 YFSETQ. The CDR3 spells CASSLTKTSGGESEQFF. CDR3 sequence (DNA): TGCGCCAGCAGCTTGACCAAGACTAGCGGGGGGGAAAGTGAGCAGTTCTTC.

The V and J genes are TRBV27 and TRBJ2-1; no clear D. The germline V gene has CDR1 MNHEY and CDR2 SMNVEV (reference sequence). V was shortened by 0 bases and J by 0 bases, with 9 bases between the two germline ends. This CDR3 contains 16 residues. CDR3 coding DNA: TGTGCCAGCAGTTTATCAGGCGGAGTCTCCTACAATGAGCAGTTCTTC. It specifies CASSLSGGVSYNEQFF.

The chain combines TRBV6-1 with TRBJ1-5; 7 bases are a match to TRBD1. V gave up 3 bases and J gave up 0 bases; unmatched junction bases: 8. The CDR3 is made up of 17 amino acids. Per the germline V gene, CDR1 is MNHNS and CDR2 is SASEGT. CDR3 protein: CASSESLTGVSNQPQHF. CDR3 coding DNA: TGTGCCAGCAGTGAGTCGTTAACAGGGGTTAGCAATCAGCCCCAGCATTTT.

The rearrangement uses TRBV6-2 or TRBV6-3 and TRBJ2-1; possibly TRBD1 for D (5 bases). The CDR3 sequence is 12 residues long. From germline, CDR1 is MNHEY and CDR2 SVGEGT. Trimming removed 0 bases at V and 12 bases at J, with 9 bases between. The CDR3 region has the DNA TGTGCCAGCAGTTACTCCCAGGGTGGGCAGTTCTTC. This translates into CASSYSQGGQFF.

J is TRBJ1-4 and V is TRBV7-9, with 8 bases that match TRBD1. The CDR3 contains 14 residues. Germline assignment: CDR1 SEHNR and CDR2 FQNEAQ (reference sequence). J was trimmed by 7 bases and V by 2 bases; bases with no gene match: 3. CDR3 loop: CASSLTGTGEKLFF. In DNA form, the CDR3 reads TGTGCCAGCAGCTTAACAGGGACAGGTGAAAAACTGTTTTTT.